This TCR beta chain derives from a study of OX40 agonist ivuxolimab in advanced cancers. The wider study: Patients undergoing dose escalation presented with hepatocellular carcinoma, melanoma, renal cell or head and neck cancer.

Germline CDR1 SGHNT, CDR2 YYREEE (reference sequence). V was cut by 5 bases and J by 0 bases, with 12 bases left in between. There are 14 residues in the CDR3. Generated by immunoSEQ multiplex PCR, the TCRdb table keeps only in-frame clones and is missing some. The sample shows about 36,000 clones, around 80% of them seen only once. The sequencing used CD4+ or CD8+ T cells sorted from blood, collected in a trial of the OX40 agonist ivuxolimab. The clonotype comes from an adult with an advanced solid tumor such as melanoma, head and neck, liver or kidney cancer. The chain recombines TRBV5-4 with TRBJ2-7; D call uncertain. The CDR3 sequence: CASSFAGFSYEQYF. CDR3 DNA sequence: TGTGCCAGCAGTTTTGCAGGCTTCTCCTACGAGCAGTACTTC.